The present entry profiles one T cell receptor (beta chain) with its context. Antigen unknown. Looked up from germline, CDR1 is MNHNY and CDR2 is SVGAGI (reference sequence). This CDR3 is 15 amino acids long. The data originate from a study of cytomegalovirus exposure and HLA in healthy donors. Study-wide results and caveats: Previously analyzed data showed that most TCR beta V segments were productive at a frequency of about 87% or about 30%.

The PCR contained 60 Vbeta and 13 Jbeta primers. Clones were sequenced by immunoSEQ multiplex PCR, and TCRdb holds only the in-frame ones, with some missing. The specimen's table records 95,000 to 150,000 clones. The source material was PBMCs. This TCR came from a man in his late teens or twenties in good health and CMV-seronegative. The rearrangement links TRBV6-6 to TRBJ2-5; weak D call: TRBD1 (6 bases). The DNA end is a closer match to TRBJ2-7, so the J assignment may be wrong. CDR3: CASSLFRDKNYEQYF. In DNA, the CDR3 is TGTGCCAGCAGTTTATTCCGGGACAAGAACTACGAGCAGTACTTC.